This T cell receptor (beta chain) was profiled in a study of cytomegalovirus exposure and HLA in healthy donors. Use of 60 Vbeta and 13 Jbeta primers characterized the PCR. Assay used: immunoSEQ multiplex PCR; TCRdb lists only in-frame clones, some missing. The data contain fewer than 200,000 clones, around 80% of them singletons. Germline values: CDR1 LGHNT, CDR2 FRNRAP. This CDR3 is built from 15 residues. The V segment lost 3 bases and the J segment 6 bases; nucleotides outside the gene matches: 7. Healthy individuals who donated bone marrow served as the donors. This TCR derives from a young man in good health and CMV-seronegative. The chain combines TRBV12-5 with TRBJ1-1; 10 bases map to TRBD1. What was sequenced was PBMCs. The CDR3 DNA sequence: TGTGCTAGTGGTTTCGGACAGGGGGGGCGCGCTGAAGCTTTCTTT. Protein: CASGFGQGGRAEAFF.